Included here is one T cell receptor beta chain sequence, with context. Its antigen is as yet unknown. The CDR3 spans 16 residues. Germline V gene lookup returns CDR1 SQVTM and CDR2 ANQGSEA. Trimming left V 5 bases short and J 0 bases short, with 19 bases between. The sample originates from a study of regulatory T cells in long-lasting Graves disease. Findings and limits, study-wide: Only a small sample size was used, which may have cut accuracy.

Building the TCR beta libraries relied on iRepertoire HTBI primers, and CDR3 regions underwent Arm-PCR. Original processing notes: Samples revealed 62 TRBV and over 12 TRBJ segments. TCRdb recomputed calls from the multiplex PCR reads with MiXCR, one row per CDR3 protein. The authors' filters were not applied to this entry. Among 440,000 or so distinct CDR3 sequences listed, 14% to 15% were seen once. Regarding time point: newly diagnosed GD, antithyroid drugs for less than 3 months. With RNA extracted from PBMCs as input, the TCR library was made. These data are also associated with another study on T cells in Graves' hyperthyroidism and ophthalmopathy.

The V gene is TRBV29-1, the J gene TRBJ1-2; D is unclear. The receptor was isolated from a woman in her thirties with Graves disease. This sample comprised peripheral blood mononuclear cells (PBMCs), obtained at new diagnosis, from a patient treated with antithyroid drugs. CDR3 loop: CSVQTFKSRSNYGYTF. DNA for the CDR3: TGCAGCGTTCAAACCTTCAAGAGCAGGTCTAACTATGGCTACACCTTC.